One and the same sample provided the 24 T cell receptor beta chains below, sequenced in a study of blood T cell repertoires in COVID-19. Clones were sequenced by immunoSEQ multiplex PCR, and TCRdb holds only the in-frame ones, with some missing. The sample lists around 180,000 clones; more than 70% were seen once. What was sequenced was PBMCs or T cells enriched from blood (not recorded which). These receptor sequences come from a woman in her thirties who had recovered from COVID-19.

The chain has TRBV5-1 and TRBJ2-5, with 7 bases matching TRBD2. The CDR3 sequence is 14 residues long. CDR1 is SGHRS and CDR2 is YFSETQ in the germline V gene. Unmatched junction bases numbered 5, after V lost 1 base and J lost 5 bases. CDR3 DNA: TGCGCCAGCAGCTTGAGAGGCGGGAGTGAGACCCAGTACTTC. This gives the protein CASSLRGGSETQYF.

The rearrangement uses TRBV7-9 and TRBJ1-3; the D is unclear. This CDR3 spans 15 amino acids. The V end was cut by 5 bases, the J end by 0 bases, with 11 bases between. Germline CDR1 reads SEHNR; CDR2 reads FQNEAQ (reference sequence). The CDR3 loop is CASSPGGSSGNTIYF. In DNA, the CDR3 is TGTGCCAGCAGCCCGGGAGGATCCTCTGGAAACACCATATATTTT. Based on the CDR3 plus reference TRBV7-9 and TRBJ1-3, the full variable domain is DTGVSQNPRHKITKRGQNVTFRCDPISEHNRLYWYRQTLGQGPEFLTYFQNEAQLEKSRLLSDRFSAERPKGSFSTLEIQRTEQGDSAMYLCASSPGGSSGNTIYFGEGSWLTVV.

This chain uses TRBV20-1 with TRBJ1-1; D possibly corresponds to TRBD1 (6 bases). Germline V gives CDR1 DFQATT, CDR2 SNEGSKA (reference sequence). The ends were cut back, 6 bases at V and 1 base at J, with 6 bases in the middle. The CDR3 consists of 11 residues. The CDR3 DNA sequence: TGCAGTGCCAGGGGGAACACTGAAGCTTTCTTT. Translated, it gives CSARGNTEAFF.

The chain is built from TRBV29-1 and TRBJ1-3, with D tentatively TRBD1 (5 bases). The CDR3 is made up of 13 amino acids. Germline V gives CDR1 SQVTM, CDR2 ANQGSEA. V shed 4 bases and J shed 1 base, with 8 bases lying between them. The DNA of the CDR3 is TGCAGCGTTGCGTCAGGGTCTGGAAACACCATATATTTT. Its protein is CSVASGSGNTIYF.

The chain recombines TRBV11-2 with TRBJ2-4; D is possibly TRBD1 (5 bases). Trimming cost V 1 base and J 0 bases, with 10 bases left between them. The CDR3 has 16 amino acids. The germline CDR1 and CDR2 sequences are SGHAT and FQNNGV. Written as DNA, the CDR3 is TGTGCCAGCAGCTTAGGTGGGGCGGTAGCCAAAAACATTCAGTACTTC. It codes for CASSLGGAVAKNIQYF.

The chain couples TRBV6-1 to TRBJ1-2; 7 bases align to TRBD1. CDR3 size: 15 residues. CDR1 and CDR2 (germline): MNHNS, SASEGT. Trimming removed 1 base from V and 8 bases from J; junction bases left unmatched: 10. CDR3 DNA sequence: TGTGCCAGCAGTGAAGGGGGAACAGGGGTTCGAGGCTACACCTTC. Translation gives CASSEGGTGVRGYTF.

This clone appeared once. CDR3 sequence: CASMGASGKYEQYF. CDR3 coding DNA: TGTGCCAGCATGGGGGCTAGCGGGAAGTACGAGCAGTACTTC. V usage is TRBV28 and J usage is TRBJ2-7; 9 positions match TRBD2. The CDR3 contains 14 residues. Germline V gene sequence: CDR1 MDHEN, CDR2 SYDVKM. J lost 4 bases, V lost 7 bases, and 8 bases had no gene match.

The genes are TRBV5-6 and TRBJ2-4, with D perhaps matching TRBD2 (6 bases). Germline V gives CDR1 SGHDT, CDR2 YYEEEE. V was cut by 1 base and J by 0 bases, with 17 bases left in between. This CDR3 is 18 amino acids long. This CDR3 is CASSLRSGNTLAKNIQYF. In nucleotides, the CDR3 is TGTGCCAGCAGCTTGCGTAGCGGAAACACTCTAGCCAAAAACATTCAGTACTTC.

The chain recombines TRBV7-9 with TRBJ1-5; perhaps TRBD1 as D (5 bases). The V end was cut by 0 bases, the J end by 4 bases, with 19 bases between. Per germline, CDR1 SEHNR and CDR2 FQNEAQ (reference sequence). The CDR3 loop spans 18 amino acids. The CDR3 DNA follows: TGTGCCAGCAGCTTAGCGCTGAGTGGGGGGGTAGTTAATCAGCCCCAGCATTTT. Protein product: CASSLALSGGVVNQPQHF.

This chain uses TRBV7-8 with TRBJ2-3; perhaps TRBD1 as D (6 bases). The CDR3 loop spans 15 amino acids. Germline CDR1 and CDR2: SGHVS and FQNEAQ. V was cut by 5 bases and J by 2 bases, with 14 bases left in between. CDR3 sequence reads: CASSTRQDFTDTQYF. The CDR3 DNA reads TGTGCCAGCAGCACTAGACAGGATTTCACAGATACGCAGTATTTT.

In DNA form, the CDR3 reads TGCGCCAGCAGCGATCCACAGGGAAGCGGGGAGCTGTTTTTT. Protein product: CASSDPQGSGELFF. This chain links TRBV5-1 with TRBJ2-2, with D possibly matching TRBD1 (6 bases). CDR1 is SGHRS and CDR2 is YFSETQ in the germline V gene. Trimming stripped 4 bases from V and 7 bases from J, with 14 bases between. The CDR3 has 14 amino acids.

The chain uses TRBV28 and TRBJ2-7; the D gene is possibly TRBD2 (5 bases). The CDR3 covers 15 residues. V lost 3 bases and J lost 6, with 18 bases in between. The germline V gene has CDR1 MDHEN and CDR2 SYDVKM. CDR3 sequence: CASSFHSRRRGEQYF. In DNA form, the CDR3 reads TGTGCCAGCAGTTTTCATTCCAGGCGACGGGGCGAGCAGTACTTC.

This clone was counted a few times. The rearrangement links TRBV4-1 to TRBJ2-2; D is unresolved. The CDR3 loop spans 17 amino acids. Per the germline V gene, CDR1 is MGHRA and CDR2 is YSYEKL. Trimming took off 0 bases at V and 8 bases at J, with 19 bases between the two ends. CDR3 loop: CASSQEVLSSGGGELFF. Here the CDR3 DNA reads TGCGCCAGCAGCCAAGAGGTCCTGTCTTCAGGTGGAGGGGAGCTGTTTTTT.

The rearrangement links TRBV7-2 to TRBJ2-7, with 7 positions matching TRBD2. This CDR3 is 16 amino acids long. The ends lost 2 bases at V and 0 bases at J; junction bases unmatched: 7. Germline V lookup: CDR1 SGHTA, CDR2 FQGNSA. CDR3 amino acids: CASSLIAGRNSYEQYF. As DNA, the CDR3 is TGTGCCAGCAGCTTAATAGCCGGGAGGAACTCCTACGAGCAGTACTTC. The full variable domain, its missing parts supplied by reference TRBV7-2 and TRBJ2-7, is GAGVSQSPSNKVTEKGKDVELRCDPISGHTALYWYRQSLGQGLEFLIYFQGNSAPDKSGLPSDRFSAERTGGSVSTLTIQRTQQEDSAVYLCASSLIAGRNSYEQYFGPGTRLTVT.

This clone was found once. This chain joins TRBV5-1 and TRBJ2-7; the match to TRBD1 covers 10 bases. V gave up 2 bases and J gave up 4 bases; unmatched junction bases: 9. CDR3 size: 16 residues. The germline gives CDR1 SGHRS, CDR2 YFSETQ. The DNA of the CDR3 is TGCGCCAGCAGCTTTGACCGGGACAGGGGAAGGTACGAGCAGTACTTC. It codes for CASSFDRDRGRYEQYF. Drawing the rest from reference TRBV5-1 and TRBJ2-7, the complete variable domain is KAGVTQTPRYLIKTRGQQVTLSCSPISGHRSVSWYQQTPGQGLQFLFEYFSETQRNKGNFPGRFSGRQFSNSRSEMNVSTLELGDSALYLCASSFDRDRGRYEQYFGPGTRLTVT.

This chain links TRBV29-1 with TRBJ2-5; 8 nucleotides agree with TRBD1. Trimming cost V 4 bases and J 5 bases; bases outside gene matches: 12. CDR1 and CDR2 from the germline V gene are SQVTM and ANQGSEA. The CDR3 contains 15 residues. Here the CDR3 reads CSVVLQGAQWETQYF. The DNA of the CDR3 is TGCAGCGTTGTCCTCCAGGGGGCGCAATGGGAGACCCAGTACTTC.

This chain joins TRBV2 and TRBJ2-7; 10 nucleotides match TRBD1. Germline assignment: CDR1 SNHLY and CDR2 FYNNEI. Trimming at V came to 4 bases and at J to 4 bases, leaving 7 bases not matched to a gene. CDR3 size: 15 residues. In DNA, the CDR3 is TGTGCCAGCAGTGGGGCGAGGACAGGGGGTTACGAGCAGTACTTC. Encoded protein: CASSGARTGGYEQYF. The variable domain in full, completed from reference TRBV2 and TRBJ2-7, reads EPEVTQTPSHQVTQMGQEVILRCVPISNHLYFYWYRQILGQKVEFLVSFYNNEISEKSEIFDDQFSVERPDGSNFTLKIRSTKLEDSAMYFCASSGARTGGYEQYFGPGTRLTVT.

V usage is TRBV11-2 and J usage is TRBJ1-1, with D maybe TRBD1 (6 bases). This CDR3 region has 14 residues. Germline V gene sequence: CDR1 SGHAT, CDR2 FQNNGV. V shed 5 bases and J shed 11 bases, with 21 bases lying between them. The CDR3 sequence is CASSPRGSGDSAFF. The CDR3 DNA reads as TGTGCCAGCAGCCCTAGAGGGTCAGGGGATTCGGCTTTCTTT.

The rearrangement links TRBV11-3 to TRBJ2-1; possible D gene TRBD2, 5 bases. The CDR3 consists of 14 residues. The germline V gene has CDR1 SGHNT and CDR2 YENEEA. Trimming removed 5 bases from V and 5 bases from J, with 13 bases in between. The CDR3 DNA is TGTGCCAGCAGCCTTGACGGGGAACACAATGAGCAGTTCTTC. Translated, it gives CASSLDGEHNEQFF.

The rearrangement uses TRBV29-1 and TRBJ2-5; a weak D match, TRBD2 (7 bases). This CDR3 region has 13 residues. The V gene's germline CDR1 is SQVTM and CDR2 ANQGSEA. V lost 5 bases to trimming and J lost 5 bases, with 15 bases between them. CDR3 protein: CSVSRERGETQYF. Here the CDR3 DNA reads TGCAGCGTTTCGCGGGAGAGGGGGGAGACCCAGTACTTC.

As regards this clone: At the DNA level, this CDR3 is encoded by other sequences in the same sample as well. The CDR3 DNA reads TGTGCCAGCAGTGAGGGGACTTCCTACAATGAGCAGTTCTTC. Encoded protein: CASSEGTSYNEQFF. V and J are TRBV6-4 and TRBJ2-1; perhaps TRBD2 as D (6 bases). V was cut by 3 bases and J by 1 base, with 7 bases left in between. The CDR3 is 14 amino acids. Germline V gives CDR1 MRHNA, CDR2 SNTAGT.

The chain is built from TRBV2 and TRBJ1-5; 7 bases align to TRBD1. Germline loops: CDR1 SNHLY, CDR2 FYNNEI. V lost 6 bases and J lost 5; bases outside the gene matches: 7. The length of the CDR3 is 14 residues. The CDR3 loop reads CASSPRQGHQPQHF. CDR3 DNA: TGTGCCAGCAGCCCTAGACAGGGTCATCAGCCCCAGCATTTT.

This clone was detected only a few times. The V gene is TRBV23-1, the J gene TRBJ1-5; TRBD1 might be the D (6 bases). TRBV23-1 is designated an ORF whose function remains uncertain. The CDR3 sequence is 18 residues long. Trimming cost V 3 bases and J 0 bases, with 18 bases left between them. CDR3 bases: TGCGCCAGCAGTCATAGTCTTCCGACAGGACATAGCAATCAGCCCCAGCATTTT. Its protein product is CASSHSLPTGHSNQPQHF.

This clone was observed a handful of times. The gene calls are TRBV28 and TRBJ1-1; 9 nucleotides line up with TRBD1. The CDR3 has 14 amino acids. The ends lost 5 bases at V and 6 bases at J; junction bases unmatched: 7. Germline V lookup: CDR1 MDHEN, CDR2 SYDVKM. The chain's CDR3 is CASSITGGASEAFF. The CDR3 bases are TGTGCCAGCAGTATCACAGGGGGCGCGTCTGAAGCTTTCTTT. Combining the CDR3 with reference TRBV28 and TRBJ1-1 gives the whole variable domain DVKVTQSSRYLVKRTGEKVFLECVQDMDHENMFWYRQDPGLGLRLIYFSYDVKMKEKGDIPEGYSVSREKKERFSLILESASTNQTSMYLCASSITGGASEAFFGQGTRLTVV.